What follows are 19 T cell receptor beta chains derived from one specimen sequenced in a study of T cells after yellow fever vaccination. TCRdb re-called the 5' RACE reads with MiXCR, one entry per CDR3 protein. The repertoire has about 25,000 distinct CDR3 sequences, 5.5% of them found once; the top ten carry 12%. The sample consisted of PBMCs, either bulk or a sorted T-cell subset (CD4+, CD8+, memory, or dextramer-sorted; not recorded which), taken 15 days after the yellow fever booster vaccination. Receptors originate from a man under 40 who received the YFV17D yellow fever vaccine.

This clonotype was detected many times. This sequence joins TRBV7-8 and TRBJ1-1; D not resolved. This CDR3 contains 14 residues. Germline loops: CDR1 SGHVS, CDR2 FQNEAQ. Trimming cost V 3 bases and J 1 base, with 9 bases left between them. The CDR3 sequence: CASSFTPANTEAFF. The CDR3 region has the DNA TGTGCCAGCAGCTTTACACCTGCGAACACTGAAGCTTTCTTT. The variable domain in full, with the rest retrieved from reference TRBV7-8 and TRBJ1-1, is GAGVSQSPRYKVAKRGQDVALRCDPISGHVSLFWYQQALGQGPEFLTYFQNEAQLDKSGLPSDRFFAERPEGSVSTLKIQRTQQEDSAVYLCASSFTPANTEAFFGQGTRLTVV.

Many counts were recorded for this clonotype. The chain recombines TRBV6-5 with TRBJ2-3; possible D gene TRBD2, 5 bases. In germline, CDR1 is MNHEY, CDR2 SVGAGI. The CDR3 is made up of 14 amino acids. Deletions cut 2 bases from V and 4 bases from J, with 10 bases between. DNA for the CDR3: TGTGCCAGCAGTTACGGGAGAGAGGCAGATACGCAGTATTTT. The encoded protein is CASSYGREADTQYF.

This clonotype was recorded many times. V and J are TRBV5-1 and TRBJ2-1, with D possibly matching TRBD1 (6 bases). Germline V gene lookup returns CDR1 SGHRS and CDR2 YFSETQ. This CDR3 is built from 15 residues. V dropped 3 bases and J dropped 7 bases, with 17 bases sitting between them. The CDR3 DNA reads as TGCGCCAGCAGCTCCTCCGGGACAATCCGTAATGAGCAGTTCTTC. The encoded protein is CASSSSGTIRNEQFF.

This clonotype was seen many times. CDR3 sequence (DNA): TGTGCCACCAGTGATTCAGGTTACCAAGAGACCCAGTACTTC. Translation gives CATSDSGYQETQYF. This chain connects TRBV24-1 to TRBJ2-5, with unresolved D. The V gene lost 2 bases and the J gene lost 0 bases, with 6 bases spanning the gap. There are 14 residues in the CDR3. Germline V gives CDR1 KGHDR, CDR2 SFDVKD.

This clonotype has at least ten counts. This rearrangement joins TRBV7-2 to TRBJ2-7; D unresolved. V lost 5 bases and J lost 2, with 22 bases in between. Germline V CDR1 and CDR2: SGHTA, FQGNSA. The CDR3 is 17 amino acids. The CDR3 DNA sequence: TGTGCCAGCAGCCCCCAGTGGGTGGGCAATGGGCCCTACGAGCAGTACTTC. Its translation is CASSPQWVGNGPYEQYF.

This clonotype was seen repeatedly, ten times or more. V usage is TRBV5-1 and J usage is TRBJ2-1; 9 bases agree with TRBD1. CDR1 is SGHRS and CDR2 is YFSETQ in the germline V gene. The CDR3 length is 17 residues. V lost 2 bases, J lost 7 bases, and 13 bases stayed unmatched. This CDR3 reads CASSLRSIGQGTNEQFF. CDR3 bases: TGCGCCAGCAGCTTAAGAAGTATAGGACAGGGGACTAATGAGCAGTTCTTC.

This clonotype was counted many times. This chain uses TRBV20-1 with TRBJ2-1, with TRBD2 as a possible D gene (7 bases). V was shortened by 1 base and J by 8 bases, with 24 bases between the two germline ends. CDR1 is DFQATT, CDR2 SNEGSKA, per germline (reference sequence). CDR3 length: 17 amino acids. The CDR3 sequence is CSARAPGGAGPQDEQFF. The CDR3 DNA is TGCAGTGCTAGAGCCCCGGGGGGCGCGGGGCCCCAGGATGAGCAGTTCTTC.

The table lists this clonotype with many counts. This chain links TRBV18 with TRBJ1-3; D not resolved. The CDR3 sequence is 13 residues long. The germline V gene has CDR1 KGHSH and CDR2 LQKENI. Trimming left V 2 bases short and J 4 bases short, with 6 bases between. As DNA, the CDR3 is TGTGCCAGCTCACCAATCAAAGGAAACACCATATATTTT. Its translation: CASSPIKGNTIYF.

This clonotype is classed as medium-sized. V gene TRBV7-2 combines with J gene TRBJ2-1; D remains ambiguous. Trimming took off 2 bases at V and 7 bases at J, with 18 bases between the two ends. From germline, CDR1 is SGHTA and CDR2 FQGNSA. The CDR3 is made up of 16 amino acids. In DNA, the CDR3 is TGTGCCAGCAGCTTACAGCTGGCGAACGCAGGAAATGAGCAGTTCTTC. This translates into CASSLQLANAGNEQFF. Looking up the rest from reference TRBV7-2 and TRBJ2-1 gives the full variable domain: GAGVSQSPSNKVTEKGKDVELRCDPISGHTALYWYRQSLGQGLEFLIYFQGNSAPDKSGLPSDRFSAERTGGSVSTLTIQRTQQEDSAVYLCASSLQLANAGNEQFFGPGTRLTVL.

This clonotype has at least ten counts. The CDR3 sequence: CASRQGRISNEKLFF. The CDR3 region has the DNA TGTGCCAGCAGACAGGGGCGTATTTCTAATGAAAAACTGTTTTTT. The V and J genes are TRBV25-1 and TRBJ1-4; 7 bases agree with TRBD1. The CDR3 runs to 15 residues. V lost 6 bases to trimming and J lost 3 bases; unmatched junction nucleotides: 7. Germline assignment: CDR1 MGHDK and CDR2 SYGVNS.

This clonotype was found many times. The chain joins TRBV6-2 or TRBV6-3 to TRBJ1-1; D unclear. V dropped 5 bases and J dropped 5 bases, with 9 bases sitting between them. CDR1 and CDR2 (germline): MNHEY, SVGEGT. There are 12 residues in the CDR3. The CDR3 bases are TGTGCCAGCAGTGATTTGGGTACTGAAGCTTTCTTT. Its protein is CASSDLGTEAFF.

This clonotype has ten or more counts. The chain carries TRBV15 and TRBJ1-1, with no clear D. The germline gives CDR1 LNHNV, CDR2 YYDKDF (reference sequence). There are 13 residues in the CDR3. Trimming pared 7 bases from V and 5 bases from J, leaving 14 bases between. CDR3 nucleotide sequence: TGTGCCACCACTTTGATGACTGAAACTGAAGCTTTCTTT. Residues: CATTLMTETEAFF. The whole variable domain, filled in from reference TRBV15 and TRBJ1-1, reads DAMVIQNPRYQVTQFGKPVTLSCSQTLNHNVMYWYQQKSSQAPKLLFHYYDKDFNNEADTPDNFQSRRPNTSFCFLDIRSPGLGDTAMYLCATTLMTETEAFFGQGTRLTVV.

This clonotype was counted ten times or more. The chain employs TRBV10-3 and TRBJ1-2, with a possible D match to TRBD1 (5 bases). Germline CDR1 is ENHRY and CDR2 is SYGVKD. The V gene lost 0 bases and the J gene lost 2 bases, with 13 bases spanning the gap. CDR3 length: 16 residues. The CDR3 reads CAISESISGRNYGYTF. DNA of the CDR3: TGTGCCATCAGTGAGTCGATATCAGGGCGGAACTATGGCTACACCTTC.

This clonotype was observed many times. The chain's CDR3 is CASSNPRGEGGNEQFF. CDR3 nucleotide sequence: TGTGCCAGTAGTAACCCCCGGGGGGAGGGGGGCAATGAGCAGTTCTTC. This rearrangement joins TRBV19 to TRBJ2-1, with D perhaps matching TRBD2 (7 bases). V was pared by 4 bases and J by 6 bases, with 19 bases between. Germline CDR1 and CDR2: LNHDA and SQIVND (reference sequence). The CDR3 spans 16 residues.

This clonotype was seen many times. The CDR3, as DNA: TGTGCCTGGGGTGACACAGGGAGTAGCTATGGCTACACCTTC. Residues: CAWGDTGSSYGYTF. The chain links TRBV30 to TRBJ1-2; a possible D gene is TRBD1 (6 bases). V shed 5 bases and J shed 4 bases, with 17 bases lying between them. CDR3 size: 14 residues. Germline V gene sequence: CDR1 GTSNPN, CDR2 SVGIG (reference sequence).

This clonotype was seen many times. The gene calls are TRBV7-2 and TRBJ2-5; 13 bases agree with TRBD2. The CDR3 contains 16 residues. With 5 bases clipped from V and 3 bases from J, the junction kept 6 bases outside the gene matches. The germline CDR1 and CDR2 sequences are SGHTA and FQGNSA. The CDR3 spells CASSLLAGGGKETQYF. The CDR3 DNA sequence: TGTGCCAGCAGCCTACTAGCGGGAGGGGGTAAAGAGACCCAGTACTTC.

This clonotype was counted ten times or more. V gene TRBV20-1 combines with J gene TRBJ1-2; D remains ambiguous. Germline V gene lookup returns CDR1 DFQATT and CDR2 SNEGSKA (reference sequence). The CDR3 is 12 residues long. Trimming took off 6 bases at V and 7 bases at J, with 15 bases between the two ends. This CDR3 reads CSALDLAGGYTF. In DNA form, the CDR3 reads TGCAGTGCACTCGACTTGGCTGGTGGCTACACCTTC.

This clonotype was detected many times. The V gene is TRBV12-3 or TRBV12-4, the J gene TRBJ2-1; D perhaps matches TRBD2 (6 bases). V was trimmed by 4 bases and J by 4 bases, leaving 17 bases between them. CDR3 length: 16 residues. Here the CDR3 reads CASSSLVAEGYNEQFF. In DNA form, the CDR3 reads TGTGCCAGCAGTTCCCTAGTAGCGGAGGGATACAATGAGCAGTTCTTC.

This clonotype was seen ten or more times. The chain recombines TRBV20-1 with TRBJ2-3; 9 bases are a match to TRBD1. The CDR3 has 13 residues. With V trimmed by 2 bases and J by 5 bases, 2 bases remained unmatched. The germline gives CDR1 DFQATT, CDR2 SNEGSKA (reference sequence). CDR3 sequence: CSARRQGGDTQYF. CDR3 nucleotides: TGCAGTGCTAGAAGACAGGGGGGAGATACGCAGTATTTT.